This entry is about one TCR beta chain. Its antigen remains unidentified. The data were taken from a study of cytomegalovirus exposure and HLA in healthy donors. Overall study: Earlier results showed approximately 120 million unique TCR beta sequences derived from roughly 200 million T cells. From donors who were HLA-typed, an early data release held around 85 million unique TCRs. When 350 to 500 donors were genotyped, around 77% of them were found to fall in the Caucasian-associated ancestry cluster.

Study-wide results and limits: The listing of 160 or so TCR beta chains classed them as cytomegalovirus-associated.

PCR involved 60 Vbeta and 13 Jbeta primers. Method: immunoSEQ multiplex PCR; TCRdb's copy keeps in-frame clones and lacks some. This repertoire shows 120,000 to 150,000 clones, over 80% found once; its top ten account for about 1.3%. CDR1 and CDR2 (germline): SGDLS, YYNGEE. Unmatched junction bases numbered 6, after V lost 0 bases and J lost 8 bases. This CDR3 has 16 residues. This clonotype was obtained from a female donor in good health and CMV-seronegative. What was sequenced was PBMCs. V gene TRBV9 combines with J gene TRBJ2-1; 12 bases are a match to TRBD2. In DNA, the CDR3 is TGTGCCAGCAGCGTAGCAAGACTAGCGGGAGCCGATGAGCAGTTCTTC. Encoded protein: CASSVARLAGADEQFF.